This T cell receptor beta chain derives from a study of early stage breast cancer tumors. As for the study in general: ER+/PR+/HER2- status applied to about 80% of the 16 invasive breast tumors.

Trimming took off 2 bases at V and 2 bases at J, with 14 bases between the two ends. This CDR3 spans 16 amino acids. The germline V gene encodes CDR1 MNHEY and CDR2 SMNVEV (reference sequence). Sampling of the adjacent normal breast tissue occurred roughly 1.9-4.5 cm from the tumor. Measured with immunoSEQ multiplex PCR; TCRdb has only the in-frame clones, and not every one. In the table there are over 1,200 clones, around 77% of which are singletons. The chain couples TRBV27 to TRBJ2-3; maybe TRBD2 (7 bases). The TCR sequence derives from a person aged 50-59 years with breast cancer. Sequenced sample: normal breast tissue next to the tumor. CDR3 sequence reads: CASSLGGGPLTDTQYF. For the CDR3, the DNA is TGTGCCAGCAGTTTAGGGGGGGGCCCACTCACAGATACGCAGTATTTT.